Given below is one TCR beta chain in context. The antigen remains undetermined. This table comes from immunoSEQ multiplex PCR, and its TCRdb copy is limited to in-frame clones, with some not included. Among roughly 1,800,000 clones listed, about 95% were seen once. This CDR3 has 15 amino acids. V was clipped by 5 bases and J by 2 bases, with 14 bases between them. Germline loops: CDR1 SGHTA, CDR2 FQGNSA. Naive CD8 cells, CD45RO-negative and positively selected for CCR7, excluded terminally differentiated effector memory CD45RA+ cells. This record comes from a study of shared clonotypes between healthy human individuals. Overall study context: Three plates each covered CD4 naive and memory; CD8 naive two, CD8 memory one.

Findings and caveats of the study: Only blood underwent sampling, and tissue repertoires likely differ. It was expected that sequencing depth would affect clonotype sharing among donors.

The TCR comes from a man aged 18-30 years in good health. Material for sequencing was naive CD8+ T cells sorted from blood. J is TRBJ2-3 and V is TRBV7-2; unclear D gene. Here the CDR3 reads CASSPLAAVTDTQYF. The DNA of the CDR3 is TGTGCCAGCAGCCCCCTGGCGGCAGTCACAGATACGCAGTATTTT.